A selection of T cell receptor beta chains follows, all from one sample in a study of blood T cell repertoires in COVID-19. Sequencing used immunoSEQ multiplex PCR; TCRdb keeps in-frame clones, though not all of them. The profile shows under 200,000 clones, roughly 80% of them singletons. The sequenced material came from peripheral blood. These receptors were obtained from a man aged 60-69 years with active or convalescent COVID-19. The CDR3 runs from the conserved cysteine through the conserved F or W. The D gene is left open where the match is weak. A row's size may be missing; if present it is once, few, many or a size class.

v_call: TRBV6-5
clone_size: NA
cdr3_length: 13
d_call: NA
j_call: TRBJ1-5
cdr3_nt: TGTGCCAGCAGCATCAATAGCAATCAGCCCCAGCATTTT
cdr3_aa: CASSINSNQPQHF

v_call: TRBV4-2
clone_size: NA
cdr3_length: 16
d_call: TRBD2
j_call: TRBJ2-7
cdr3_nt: TGTGCCAGCAGCCAAGGATTTGGACTAGCGGGAGGCGAGCAGTACTTC
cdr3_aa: CASSQGFGLAGGEQYF

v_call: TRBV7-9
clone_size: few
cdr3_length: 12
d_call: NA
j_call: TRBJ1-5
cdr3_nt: TGTGCCAGCAGCTTAGGAGATCAGCCCCAGCATTTT
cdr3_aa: CASSLGDQPQHF

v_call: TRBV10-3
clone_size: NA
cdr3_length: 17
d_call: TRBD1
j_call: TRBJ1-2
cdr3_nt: TGTGCCATCAGTGAGTCGAGAACAGGGGGCCAGAACTATGGCTACACCTTC
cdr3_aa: CAISESRTGGQNYGYTF

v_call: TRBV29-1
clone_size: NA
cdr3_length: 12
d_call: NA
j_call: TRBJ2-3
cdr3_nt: TGCAGCTTCGAAACTTCCACAGATACGCAGTATTTT
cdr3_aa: CSFETSTDTQYF

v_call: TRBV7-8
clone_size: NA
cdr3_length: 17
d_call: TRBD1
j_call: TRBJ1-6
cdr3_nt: TGTGCCAGCAGCTTATTGCTGGGACAGGGGTATAATTCACCCCTCCACTTT
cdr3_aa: CASSLLLGQGYNSPLHF

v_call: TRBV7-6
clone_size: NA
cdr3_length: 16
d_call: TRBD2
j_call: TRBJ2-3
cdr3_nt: TGTGCCAGCAGCACCATAGCGGGAGGGCCGGCAGATACGCAGTATTTT
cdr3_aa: CASSTIAGGPADTQYF

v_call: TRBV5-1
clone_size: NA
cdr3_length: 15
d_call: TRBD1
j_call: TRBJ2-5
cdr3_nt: TGCGCCAGCAGCTGGGGACAGGGGCGGCAAGAGACCCAGTACTTC
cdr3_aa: CASSWGQGRQETQYF

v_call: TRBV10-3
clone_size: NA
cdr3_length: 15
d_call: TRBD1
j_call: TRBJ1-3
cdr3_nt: TGTGCCATTCAATGGGACAGGAGCTCTGGAAACACCATATATTTT
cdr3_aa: CAIQWDRSSGNTIYF

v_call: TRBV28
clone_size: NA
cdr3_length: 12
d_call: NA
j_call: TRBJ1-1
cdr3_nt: TGTGCCAGCAGCCGCGGGGTAGCTGAAGCTTTCTTT
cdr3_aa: CASSRGVAEAFF

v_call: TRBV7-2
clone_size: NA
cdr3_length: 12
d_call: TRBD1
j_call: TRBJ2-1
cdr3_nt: TGTGCCAGCAGTCAGTATACAGGGGACCCGATCTTC
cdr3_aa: CASSQYTGDPIF

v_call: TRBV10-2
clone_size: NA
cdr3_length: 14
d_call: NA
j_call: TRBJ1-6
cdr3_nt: TGCGCCAGCAGCGAACAGGGTTTTGTTTCACCCCTCCACTTT
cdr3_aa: CASSEQGFVSPLHF

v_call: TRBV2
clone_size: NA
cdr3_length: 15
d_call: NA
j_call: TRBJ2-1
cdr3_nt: TGTGCCAGCAGTAGAGGCCGCGGAGCCTACAATGAGCAGTTCTTC
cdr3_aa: CASSRGRGAYNEQFF

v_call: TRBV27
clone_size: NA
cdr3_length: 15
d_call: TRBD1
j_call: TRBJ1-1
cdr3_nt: TGTGCCAGCAGATCCGACAGGGGCGAATCCACTGAAGCTTTCTTT
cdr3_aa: CASRSDRGESTEAFF

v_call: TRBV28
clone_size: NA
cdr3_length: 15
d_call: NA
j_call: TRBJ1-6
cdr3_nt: TGTGCCAGCAGTTTAACAGGGACCTATAATTCACCCCTCCACTTT
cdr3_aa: CASSLTGTYNSPLHF

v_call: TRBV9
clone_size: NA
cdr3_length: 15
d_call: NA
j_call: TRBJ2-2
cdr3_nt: TGTGCCAGCAGCGTCCGACCCCAGGGCGCCGGGGAGCTGTTTTTT
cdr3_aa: CASSVRPQGAGELFF

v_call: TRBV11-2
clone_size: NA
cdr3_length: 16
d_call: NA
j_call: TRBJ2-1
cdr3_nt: TGTGCCAGCAGCCAAAGGGGGGGTCGCTCCTACAATGAGCAGTTCTTC
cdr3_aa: CASSQRGGRSYNEQFF

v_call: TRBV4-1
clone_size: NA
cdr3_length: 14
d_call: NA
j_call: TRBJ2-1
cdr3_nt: TGCGCCAGCAGCCAACCGACTAGTGACAATGAGCAGTTCTTC
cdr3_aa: CASSQPTSDNEQFF

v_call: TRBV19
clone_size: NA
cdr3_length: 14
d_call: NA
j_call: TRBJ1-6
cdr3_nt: TGTGCCAGTAGAAAACAGGCTGAGAATTCACCCCTCCACTTT
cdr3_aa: CASRKQAENSPLHF

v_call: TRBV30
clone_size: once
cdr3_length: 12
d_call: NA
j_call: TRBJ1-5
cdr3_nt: TGTGCCTGGAGTGTACAGGGTCAGCCCCAGCATTTT
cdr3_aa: CAWSVQGQPQHF

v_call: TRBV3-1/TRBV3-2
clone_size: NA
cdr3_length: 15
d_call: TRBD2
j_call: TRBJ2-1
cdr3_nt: TGTGCCAGCAGCCAGGCCGGGACTAGCGTCCGGGAGCAGTTCTTC
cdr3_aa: CASSQAGTSVREQFF

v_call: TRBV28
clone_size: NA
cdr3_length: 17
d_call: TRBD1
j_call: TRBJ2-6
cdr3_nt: TGTGCCAGCAGTGAAACTTCGGACAGGGTCGGGGCCAACGTCCTGACTTTC
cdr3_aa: CASSETSDRVGANVLTF

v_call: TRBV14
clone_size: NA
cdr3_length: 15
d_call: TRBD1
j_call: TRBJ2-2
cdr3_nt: TGTGCCAGCAGCCAACGCCAGGGGGTCACCGGGGAGCTGTTTTTT
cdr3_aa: CASSQRQGVTGELFF

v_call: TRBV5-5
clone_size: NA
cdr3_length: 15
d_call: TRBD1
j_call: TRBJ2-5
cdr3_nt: TGTGCCAGCAGCTTAGTAAAGGGGGCAACGGAGACCCAGTACTTC
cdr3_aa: CASSLVKGATETQYF

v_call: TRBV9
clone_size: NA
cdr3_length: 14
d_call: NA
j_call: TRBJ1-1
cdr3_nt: TGTGCCAGCAGCGCCAGGGAGGGATCCACTGAAGCTTTCTTT
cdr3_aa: CASSAREGSTEAFF

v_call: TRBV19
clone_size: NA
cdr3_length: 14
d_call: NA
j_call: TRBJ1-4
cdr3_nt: TGTGCCAGTAGTATTCTATCATCTAATGAAAAACTGTTTTTT
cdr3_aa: CASSILSSNEKLFF

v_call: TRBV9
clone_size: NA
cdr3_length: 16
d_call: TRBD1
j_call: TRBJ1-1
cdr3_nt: TGTGCCAGCAGCGTAGGGGGACAGAACTTGAACACTGAAGCTTTCTTT
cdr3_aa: CASSVGGQNLNTEAFF

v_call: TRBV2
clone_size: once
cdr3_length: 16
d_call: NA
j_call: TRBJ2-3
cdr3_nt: TGTGCCAGCAGTGAATGGCGGGATCGGTCAACAGATACGCAGTATTTT
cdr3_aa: CASSEWRDRSTDTQYF

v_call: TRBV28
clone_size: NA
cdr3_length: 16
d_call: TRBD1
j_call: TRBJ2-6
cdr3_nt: TGTGCCAGCAGTTTACGGACAGGGTCCGGGGCCAACGTCCTGACTTTC
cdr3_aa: CASSLRTGSGANVLTF